Shown below are 22 T cell receptor beta chains from a single sample sequenced in a study of T cell changes during pregnancy in multiple sclerosis. TCRdb's copy holds only in-frame clones and misses some; the assay was immunoSEQ multiplex PCR. The data show 55,000 to 80,000 clones, approximately 94% seen once. This specimen was peripheral blood, taken in the third trimester of pregnancy. Source of these receptors: a female donor with multiple sclerosis, enrolled in a pregnancy study.

The rearrangement links TRBV11-2 to TRBJ2-7; 14 bases agree with TRBD2. The CDR3 sequence is 16 residues long. Germline CDR1 SGHAT, CDR2 FQNNGV. Trimming took 6 bases from V and 4 from J; bases not matched to a gene: 8. CDR3 sequence: CASSQRLAGGLYEQYF. In nucleotides, the CDR3 is TGTGCCAGCAGTCAAAGACTAGCGGGGGGGTTGTACGAGCAGTACTTC.

This clone was recorded once. The V call is TRBV11-3, the J call TRBJ2-2; TRBD2 aligns across 8 bases. From germline, CDR1 is SGHNT and CDR2 YENEEA. V was pared by 4 bases and J by 1 base, with 8 bases of the junction left unmatched. This CDR3 is built from 17 residues. This CDR3 reads CASSYGLAGGNTGELFF. DNA for the CDR3: TGTGCCAGCAGCTATGGACTAGCAGGAGGGAACACCGGGGAGCTGTTTTTT.

The chain recombines TRBV9 with TRBJ1-1; 7 bases line up with TRBD1. The germline CDR1 and CDR2 sequences are SGDLS and YYNGEE. The CDR3 is made up of 14 amino acids. Trimming cost V 4 bases and J 1 base; bases outside gene matches: 4. The CDR3 coding sequence is TGTGCCAGCAGCAGGGGGACAGCGAACACTGAAGCTTTCTTT. Translation: CASSRGTANTEAFF.

The CDR3 DNA reads TGTGCCAGCAGCTTACCCCGGGGGGGGACACAGAACACCGGGGAGCTGTTTTTT. It translates to CASSLPRGGTQNTGELFF. This rearrangement joins TRBV9 to TRBJ2-2, with 8 bases matching TRBD2. The CDR3 length is 18 residues. In germline, CDR1 is SGDLS, CDR2 YYNGEE. The J segment lost 1 base and the V segment lost 4 bases, leaving 12 bases of the junction unmatched.

This rearrangement joins TRBV4-3 to TRBJ1-2; 9 nucleotides agree with TRBD1. Germline CDR1 is LGHNA and CDR2 is YSLEER. The CDR3 loop spans 17 amino acids. V lost 4 bases to trimming and J lost 4 bases; unmatched junction nucleotides: 13. CDR3 sequence: CASSPGPGQGDFYGYTF. The CDR3 DNA follows: TGCGCCAGCAGCCCGGGACCGGGACAGGGCGATTTCTATGGCTACACCTTC.

Notes on this clone: One junction end does not reproduce the germline sequence, and a read error may be involved. The rearrangement links TRBV18 to TRBJ1-3; 7 nucleotides align to TRBD1. Germline values: CDR1 KGHSH, CDR2 LQKENI. CDR3 size: 15 residues. CDR3 sequence reads: CASSLDRDPGHTIYF. The CDR3 DNA follows: TGTGCCAGCTCGCTAGACAGGGACCCTGGACACACCATATATTTT.

The J gene is TRBJ1-2, the V gene TRBV7-9; 9 bases align to TRBD1. CDR3 length: 15 amino acids. Germline V gives CDR1 SEHNR, CDR2 FQNEAQ (reference sequence). Losses at the gene ends were 5 bases for V and 4 bases for J; bases not matched to a gene: 8. For the CDR3, the DNA is TGTGCCAGCAGCAGACCGGGACAGGGTACCTATGGCTACACCTTC. Encoded protein: CASSRPGQGTYGYTF.

The chain combines TRBV6-5 with TRBJ2-7; 10 bases line up with TRBD1. Germline-derived CDR1 and CDR2 are MNHEY and SVGAGI. V was clipped by 6 bases and J by 6 bases; unmatched bases: 5. The CDR3 runs to 13 residues. The CDR3 nucleotides read TGTGCCAGCAGGGGGACAGGGGATCGCGAGCAGTACTTC. Translated: CASRGTGDREQYF.

This chain connects TRBV7-9 to TRBJ2-3; the D gene is possibly TRBD2 (5 bases). V was pared by 8 bases and J by 2 bases, with 17 bases between. This CDR3 is 15 amino acids long. Germline V lookup: CDR1 SEHNR, CDR2 FQNEAQ (reference sequence). CDR3 sequence: CASSDSRDYTDTQYF. CDR3 bases: TGTGCCAGCTCTGACTCGAGAGACTACACAGATACGCAGTATTTT.

The gene calls are TRBV5-1 and TRBJ1-1; D call uncertain. The CDR3 is made up of 13 amino acids. Trimming took 4 bases from V and 1 from J, leaving 8 bases between them. Germline V gene data show CDR1 as SGHRS and CDR2 as YFSETQ. CDR3 sequence: CASSTDTNTEAFF. For the CDR3, the DNA is TGCGCCAGCAGCACCGACACGAACACTGAAGCTTTCTTT. Complete variable domain (other parts from reference TRBV5-1 and TRBJ1-1): KAGVTQTPRYLIKTRGQQVTLSCSPISGHRSVSWYQQTPGQGLQFLFEYFSETQRNKGNFPGRFSGRQFSNSRSEMNVSTLELGDSALYLCASSTDTNTEAFFGQGTRLTVV.

The chain employs TRBV19 and TRBJ2-5, with D perhaps TRBD2 (5 bases). The CDR3 runs 13 residues. Germline V gene lookup returns CDR1 LNHDA and CDR2 SQIVND (reference sequence). V lost 6 bases, J lost 7 bases, and 15 bases lay in between. CDR3 nucleotide sequence: TGTGCCAGTAGCCCCAATGAAGAGGGGACCCAGTACTTC. It encodes CASSPNEEGTQYF.

This clone appeared a single time. The gene calls are TRBV5-4 and TRBJ1-6; D gene unclear. The CDR3 sequence is 16 residues long. V dropped 0 bases and J dropped 5 bases, with 12 bases sitting between them. Germline lookup yields CDR1 SGHNT and CDR2 YYREEE (reference sequence). CDR3 sequence: CASSLVAGRNNSPLHF. The DNA of the CDR3 is TGTGCCAGCAGCTTGGTAGCGGGAAGGAATAATTCACCCCTCCACTTT.

This chain uses TRBV27 with TRBJ1-1; 9 bases are a match to TRBD1. Germline CDR1 MNHEY, CDR2 SMNVEV (reference sequence). V trimming: 4 bases; J trimming: 0 bases; junction bases outside the gene matches: 6. The CDR3 is 16 amino acids. CDR3 in amino acids: CASSSGTGIMNTEAFF. CDR3 coding DNA: TGTGCCAGCAGTTCAGGGACAGGGATTATGAACACTGAAGCTTTCTTT.

The chain has TRBV5-6 and TRBJ2-3; D gene unclear. Trimming removed 4 bases at V and 6 bases at J, with 18 bases between. Germline V gives CDR1 SGHDT, CDR2 YYEEEE. The CDR3 consists of 15 residues. The CDR3 protein is CASSPLALSSDTQYF. CDR3 coding DNA: TGTGCCAGCAGCCCCCTGGCCCTCTCCTCGGATACGCAGTATTTT.

This chain joins TRBV5-4 and TRBJ1-4, with D possibly being TRBD1 (6 bases). Trimming stripped 4 bases from V and 4 bases from J, with 17 bases between. The CDR3 is 16 residues long. The germline gives CDR1 SGHNT, CDR2 YYREEE (reference sequence). The CDR3 protein is CASSLRGGAGNEKLFF. The CDR3 coding sequence is TGTGCCAGCAGCCTGCGGGGGGGCGCGGGTAATGAAAAACTGTTTTTT.

This clone occurred once. V is TRBV9 and J is TRBJ2-7; 7 nucleotides line up with TRBD1. The junction had 13 bases not matched to a gene; V was cut back by 4 bases and J by 3 bases. This CDR3 is 16 amino acids long. Per germline, CDR1 SGDLS and CDR2 YYNGEE. The CDR3 DNA reads TGTGCCAGCAGCAAGGGCTGGGGACAGACAAACTACGAGCAGTACTTC. This encodes CASSKGWGQTNYEQYF.

CDR3 in amino acids: CASSQGPPFYGYTF. CDR3 nucleotides: TGCGCCAGCAGCCAAGGGCCGCCTTTCTATGGCTACACCTTC. The gene calls are TRBV4-3 and TRBJ1-2; D is ambiguous. Looked up from germline, CDR1 is LGHNA and CDR2 is YSLEER. CDR3 length: 14 amino acids. The germline V and J ends were trimmed by 1 base and 4 bases, with 10 bases remaining between them.

This clone was observed once. The gene calls are TRBV18 and TRBJ2-1; D is uncertain. The CDR3 consists of 15 residues. CDR1 and CDR2 (germline): KGHSH, LQKENI. The V gene lost 2 bases and the J gene lost 4 bases, with 12 bases spanning the gap. CDR3 protein: CASSPSLQAYNEQFF. Here the CDR3 DNA reads TGTGCCAGCTCACCATCCCTCCAGGCGTACAATGAGCAGTTCTTC.

The chain links TRBV7-2 to TRBJ2-1; TRBD1 aligns across 11 bases. The CDR3 contains 14 residues. Germline V gene sequence: CDR1 SGHTA, CDR2 FQGNSA. The junction had 6 bases not matched to a gene; V was cut back by 7 bases and J by 7 bases. CDR3 in amino acids: CASNRDRGNNEQFF. The CDR3 region has the DNA TGTGCCAGCAACCGGGACAGGGGGAATAATGAGCAGTTCTTC.

The J gene is TRBJ1-2, the V gene TRBV9; 7 nucleotides agree with TRBD1. The J segment lost 6 bases and the V segment lost 0 bases, leaving 2 bases of the junction unmatched. The CDR3 has 13 amino acids. The germline V gene encodes CDR1 SGDLS and CDR2 YYNGEE. The CDR3 here is CASSVEGGHGYTF. The CDR3, as DNA: TGTGCCAGCAGCGTAGAAGGGGGCCATGGCTACACCTTC.

The chain combines TRBV4-3 with TRBJ1-2; tentative D call: TRBD1 (5 bases). Germline values: CDR1 LGHNA, CDR2 YSLEER. The CDR3 loop spans 15 amino acids. V dropped 4 bases and J dropped 2 bases, with 14 bases sitting between them. Here the CDR3 reads CASSPGRGGNYGYTF. CDR3 in DNA: TGCGCCAGCAGCCCGGGACGTGGGGGGAACTATGGCTACACCTTC.

V gene TRBV4-3 combines with J gene TRBJ2-3; 7 bases align to TRBD2. The CDR3 runs 17 residues. Germline-derived CDR1 and CDR2 are LGHNA and YSLEER. With 0 bases clipped from V and 0 bases from J, the junction kept 6 bases outside the gene matches. CDR3 region: CASSQEVAGVSTDTQYF. Here the CDR3 DNA reads TGCGCCAGCAGCCAAGAGGTAGCGGGCGTCAGCACAGATACGCAGTATTTT.